The 25 T cell receptor beta chains below were found in one sample sequenced in a study of OX40 agonist ivuxolimab in advanced cancers. Using immunoSEQ multiplex PCR, the repertoire was profiled, and TCRdb retains in-frame clones only, with some absent. Of 50,000 to 70,000 clones listed, roughly nine tenths are singletons. The sequencing used CD4+ or CD8+ T cells sorted from blood, collected in a trial of the OX40 agonist ivuxolimab. Receptors originate from an adult with an advanced solid tumor such as melanoma, head and neck, liver or kidney cancer.

This chain connects TRBV27 to TRBJ2-7; the match to TRBD2 covers 13 bases. The ends lost 5 bases at V and 2 bases at J; junction bases unmatched: 9. This CDR3 region has 17 residues. CDR1 is MNHEY and CDR2 is SMNVEV in the germline V gene (reference sequence). The CDR3 loop reads CASSSGTSGTAPYEQYF. CDR3 nucleotides: TGTGCCAGCAGTAGCGGGACTAGCGGGACCGCCCCCTACGAGCAGTACTTC.

The chain couples TRBV2 to TRBJ2-7, with D uncertain. V was clipped by 6 bases and J by 6 bases, with 9 bases between them. Germline assignment: CDR1 SNHLY and CDR2 FYNNEI. This CDR3 is 11 amino acids long. The CDR3, as DNA: TGTGCCAGCAGCGTCCTTCCCGAGCAGTACTTC. Protein: CASSVLPEQYF.

J is TRBJ2-7 and V is TRBV4-3, with 8 bases lining up with TRBD2. Losses at the gene ends were 2 bases for V and 6 bases for J; bases not matched to a gene: 12. This CDR3 spans 16 amino acids. Looked up from germline, CDR1 is LGHNA and CDR2 is YSLEER. The CDR3 sequence is CASSQTSGGAPLEQYF. CDR3 DNA: TGCGCCAGCAGCCAAACTAGCGGAGGGGCCCCTCTCGAGCAGTACTTC.

The genes are TRBV7-9 and TRBJ2-1, with 11 bases identical to TRBD2. The germline V gene has CDR1 SEHNR and CDR2 FQNEAQ (reference sequence). J was trimmed by 2 bases and V by 5 bases; bases with no gene match: 5. The CDR3 extends over 16 amino acids. CDR3 residues: CASSPRLAGPYNEQFF. CDR3 DNA sequence: TGTGCCAGCAGCCCCAGACTAGCGGGACCCTACAATGAGCAGTTCTTC.

CDR3 loop: CATSGGGGYEQYF. The CDR3, as DNA: TGTGCCACCTCCGGGGGGGGAGGCTACGAGCAGTACTTC. J is TRBJ2-7 and V is TRBV27, with TRBD2 matching 8 bases. The CDR3 has 13 amino acids. V trimming: 10 bases; J trimming: 3 bases; junction bases outside the gene matches: 8. The germline V gene encodes CDR1 MNHEY and CDR2 SMNVEV (reference sequence).

J is TRBJ1-3 and V is TRBV4-3; D gene unclear. Per the germline V gene, CDR1 is LGHNA and CDR2 is YSLEER. The CDR3 spans 15 residues. V was cut by 1 base and J by 0 bases, with 7 bases left in between. CDR3 in amino acids: CASSQVPLSGNTIYF. CDR3 in DNA: TGCGCCAGCAGCCAAGTACCCCTCTCTGGAAACACCATATATTTT.

The rearrangement joins TRBV4-3 to TRBJ2-7; the D is unclear. This CDR3 comprises 15 residues. The germline CDR1 and CDR2 sequences are LGHNA and YSLEER. V lost 0 bases to trimming and J lost 0 bases, with 9 bases between them. The DNA for the CDR3 is TGCGCCAGCAGCCAAGATAATTCCCCCTCCTACGAGCAGTACTTC. This sequence encodes CASSQDNSPSYEQYF.

CDR3 DNA: TGTGCCAGGGGGAAGGGGACAGGGACAGTCTACGAGCAGTACTTC. This translates into CARGKGTGTVYEQYF. J is TRBJ2-7 and V is TRBV2, with 9 bases matching TRBD1. The CDR3 runs to 15 residues. From germline, CDR1 is SNHLY and CDR2 FYNNEI. Unmatched junction bases numbered 12, after V lost 9 bases and J lost 3 bases.

This chain connects TRBV5-1 to TRBJ2-2; 9 positions agree with TRBD2. V shed 5 bases, J shed 5 bases, and the junction held 1 base outside the gene matches. Germline lookup yields CDR1 SGHRS and CDR2 YFSETQ. This CDR3 spans 13 amino acids. The CDR3 coding sequence is TGCGCCAGCAGTGGACTAGCGACCGGGGAGCTGTTTTTT. This encodes CASSGLATGELFF.

The chain links TRBV27 to TRBJ2-7; D tentatively fits TRBD1 or TRBD2 (6 bases each). V was clipped by 3 bases and J by 3 bases, with 9 bases between them. CDR3 size: 13 residues. The V gene's germline CDR1 is MNHEY and CDR2 SMNVEV (reference sequence). The CDR3 bases are TGTGCCAGCAGTTTTGAGGGGGGCTACGAGCAGTACTTC. It encodes CASSFEGGYEQYF.

About this clone itself: The sample has other DNA sequences that encode this CDR3 too. The chain joins TRBV6-5 to TRBJ2-3; 7 bases fit TRBD1. In germline, CDR1 is MNHEY, CDR2 SVGAGI. This CDR3 is built from 15 residues. V lost 0 bases to trimming and J lost 1 base; unmatched junction nucleotides: 1. DNA for the CDR3: TGTGCCAGCAGTTACTCTGGACAGGGCACAGATACGCAGTATTTT. This gives the protein CASSYSGQGTDTQYF.

This clone was recorded once. The rearrangement joins TRBV7-5 to TRBJ2-7. TRBV7-5 has pseudogene status. The CDR3 sequence is 15 residues long. This CDR3 reads CARTDALGVRDEQYF. Here the CDR3 DNA reads TGTGCCAGAACCGACGCTTTGGGGGTAAGGGACGAGCAGTACTTC.

The chain links TRBV5-1 to TRBJ1-1; D is uncertain. This CDR3 region has 13 residues. Trimming left V 4 bases short and J 1 base short, with 8 bases between. Germline V lookup: CDR1 SGHRS, CDR2 YFSETQ. This CDR3 reads CASSDDWNTEAFF. Here the CDR3 DNA reads TGCGCCAGCAGCGACGATTGGAACACTGAAGCTTTCTTT.

The chain joins TRBV4-1 to TRBJ2-7; no reliable D call. The V gene lost 5 bases and the J gene lost 3 bases, with 11 bases spanning the gap. This CDR3 is built from 13 residues. The germline V gene encodes CDR1 MGHRA and CDR2 YSYEKL. The CDR3 here is CASSYGPDYEQYF. The DNA of the CDR3 is TGCGCCAGCAGCTACGGGCCCGACTACGAGCAGTACTTC.

V is TRBV9 and J is TRBJ2-3; D is unresolved. The CDR3 contains 13 residues. Germline-derived CDR1 and CDR2 are SGDLS and YYNGEE. V was trimmed by 0 bases and J by 6 bases, leaving 8 bases between them. The CDR3 DNA sequence: TGTGCCAGCAGCGTAGCGATGTCCGATACGCAGTATTTT. Its translation is CASSVAMSDTQYF.

The chain employs TRBV4-3 and TRBJ2-7, with 8 bases lining up with TRBD2. The J segment lost 3 bases and the V segment lost 1 base, leaving 8 bases of the junction unmatched. The CDR3 is made up of 16 amino acids. The germline CDR1 and CDR2 sequences are LGHNA and YSLEER. The CDR3 reads CASSQGLLTSDYEQYF. The CDR3 DNA reads TGCGCCAGCAGCCAAGGATTATTGACTAGCGACTACGAGCAGTACTTC.

This sequence joins TRBV7-2 and TRBJ2-1; D is ambiguous. CDR3 length: 18 amino acids. The germline V gene has CDR1 SGHTA and CDR2 FQGNSA. V lost 3 bases and J 2 bases, leaving 20 bases between the germline ends. The CDR3 bases are TGTGCCAGCAGCTTTAGTGGGGTCGAGTACCTCCCCTACAATGAGCAGTTCTTC. This sequence encodes CASSFSGVEYLPYNEQFF.

The chain recombines TRBV6-1 with TRBJ2-1, with no clear D. Per the germline V gene, CDR1 is MNHNS and CDR2 is SASEGT. The length of the CDR3 is 14 residues. Trimming took off 10 bases at V and 4 bases at J, with 17 bases between the two ends. CDR3 amino acids: CAIVPGSRYNEQFF. The CDR3 DNA reads as TGTGCCATAGTTCCAGGTAGCAGGTACAATGAGCAGTTCTTC.

This chain uses TRBV13 with TRBJ2-5, with 7 bases aligning to TRBD1. The V segment lost 5 bases and the J segment 1 base; nucleotides outside the gene matches: 1. Germline values: CDR1 PRHDT, CDR2 FYEKMQ (reference sequence). The CDR3 runs to 13 residues. Here the CDR3 DNA reads TGTGCCAGCAGCCGACAGGGCCAAGAGACCCAGTACTTC. Its translation: CASSRQGQETQYF.

The CDR3 DNA reads TGTGCCAGCAGACGGGACTCGCCCTACGAGCAGTACTTC. As protein: CASRRDSPYEQYF. The chain is built from TRBV6-5 and TRBJ2-7, with D possibly matching TRBD2 (6 bases). Germline V gives CDR1 MNHEY, CDR2 SVGAGI. V lost 6 bases and J lost 2, with 11 bases in between. This CDR3 is built from 13 residues.

The J gene is TRBJ2-1, the V gene TRBV19; 9 nucleotides align to TRBD1. Germline-derived CDR1 and CDR2 are LNHDA and SQIVND (reference sequence). V lost 1 base to trimming and J lost 5 bases; unmatched junction nucleotides: 9. The CDR3 covers 17 residues. The CDR3 DNA reads as TGTGCCAGTAGTATAGGTTTAGGACAGGGGTTGAACAATGAGCAGTTCTTC. Translated: CASSIGLGQGLNNEQFF.

This chain links TRBV30 with TRBJ1-2; TRBD1 might be the D (5 bases). V shed 6 bases and J shed 6 bases, with 14 bases lying between them. Germline loops: CDR1 GTSNPN, CDR2 SVGIG (reference sequence). This CDR3 is built from 12 residues. The CDR3 nucleotides read TGTGCCTGTTACCAGGGAGTGGATGGCTACACCTTC. Its translation: CACYQGVDGYTF.

The chain employs TRBV7-8 and TRBJ2-4; 10 nucleotides line up with TRBD1. The CDR3 runs 20 residues. Losses at the gene ends were 4 bases for V and 0 bases for J; bases not matched to a gene: 15. CDR1 is SGHVS and CDR2 is FQNEAQ in the germline V gene. The CDR3 DNA reads TGTGCCAGCAGCTATAATACCGGGACAGGGGACCTACTAGCCAAAAACATTCAGTACTTC. It is translated as CASSYNTGTGDLLAKNIQYF.

The chain joins TRBV4-1 to TRBJ2-7, with D maybe TRBD2 (5 bases). Germline loops: CDR1 MGHRA, CDR2 YSYEKL. V shed 0 bases and J shed 1 base, with 16 bases lying between them. This CDR3 contains 17 residues. The CDR3 DNA reads TGCGCCAGCAGCCAAGATCCCCTAGCCCTATTTTCCTACGAGCAGTACTTC. Translation: CASSQDPLALFSYEQYF.

This clone was seen a single time. The chain uses TRBV7-6 and TRBJ2-1; 7 bases line up with TRBD2. This CDR3 comprises 15 residues. V trimming: 2 bases; J trimming: 4 bases; junction bases outside the gene matches: 5. The V gene's germline CDR1 is SGHVS and CDR2 FNYEAQ. For the CDR3, the DNA is TGTGCCAGCAGCTTATTTGGGACTACATACAATGAGCAGTTCTTC. Translated: CASSLFGTTYNEQFF. The whole variable domain, filled in from reference TRBV7-6 and TRBJ2-1, reads GAGVSQSPRYKVTKRGQDVALRCDPISGHVSLYWYRQALGQGPEFLTYFNYEAQQDKSGLPNDRFSAERPEGSISTLTIQRTEQRDSAMYRCASSLFGTTYNEQFFGPGTRLTVL.